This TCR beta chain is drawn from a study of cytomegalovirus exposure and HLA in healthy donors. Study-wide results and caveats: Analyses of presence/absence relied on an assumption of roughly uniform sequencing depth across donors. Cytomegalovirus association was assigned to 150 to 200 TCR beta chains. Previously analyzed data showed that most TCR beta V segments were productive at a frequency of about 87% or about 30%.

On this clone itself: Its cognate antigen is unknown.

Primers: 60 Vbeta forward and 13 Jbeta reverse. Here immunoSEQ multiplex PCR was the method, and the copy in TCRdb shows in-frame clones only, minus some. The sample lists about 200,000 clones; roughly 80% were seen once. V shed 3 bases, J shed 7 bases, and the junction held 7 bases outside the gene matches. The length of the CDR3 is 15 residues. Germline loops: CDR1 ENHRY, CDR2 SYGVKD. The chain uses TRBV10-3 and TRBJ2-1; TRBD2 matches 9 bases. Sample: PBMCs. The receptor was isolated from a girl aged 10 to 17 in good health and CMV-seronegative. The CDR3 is CAISEPQRGVNEQFF. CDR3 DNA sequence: TGTGCCATCAGTGAACCTCAGCGGGGGGTGAATGAGCAGTTCTTC.